A selection of T cell receptor beta chains follows, all from one sample in a study of T cell responses to AZD1222 COVID-19 vaccine. Sequenced by immunoSEQ multiplex PCR; TCRdb stores in-frame clones only, minus some. Of some 130,000 clones listed, 85% to 90% are singletons. The sample consisted of peripheral blood, taken on day 0 of AZD1222 vaccination. The receptor source for this set is an adult in good health. Each CDR3 is given with its conserved first and last residue. Fields, in order: clone size, D gene, V gene, J gene, CDR3 protein, CDR3 DNA. The D gene is left open where the match is weak. The size entry is marked missing in some rows and otherwise reads once, few, many or a size class.

>once|TRBD2|TRBV28|TRBJ2-7
CASSLGFGGLAGHEQYF
TGTGCCAGCAGTTTGGGATTTGGGGGACTAGCGGGACACGAGCAGTACTTC
>-|TRBD1|TRBV20-1|TRBJ1-2
CSAGGGNGYTF
TGCAGTGCTGGAGGGGGCAATGGCTACACCTTC
>-|-|TRBV14|TRBJ2-5
CASSPQWETQYF
TGTGCCAGCAGCCCCCAGTGGGAGACCCAGTACTTC
>-|TRBD1|TRBV29-1|TRBJ1-5
CSTQGDSNQPQHF
TGCAGCACACAGGGGGATAGCAATCAGCCCCAGCATTTT
>-|-|TRBV12-5|TRBJ1-2
CASGFGYTF
TGTGCTAGTGGTTTTGGCTACACCTTC
>once|-|TRBV27|TRBJ1-1
CASSSGIFEAFF
TGTGCCAGCAGTTCCGGGATCTTCGAAGCTTTCTTT
>-|TRBD1|TRBV5-4|TRBJ1-1
CASSFDRDNTEAFF
TGTGCCAGCAGCTTCGACAGGGACAACACTGAAGCTTTCTTT
>-|-|TRBV9|TRBJ2-7
CASSVSRTADYEQYF
TGTGCCAGCAGCGTTTCCCGGACAGCAGACTACGAGCAGTACTTC
>-|-|TRBV13|TRBJ2-7
CASSLGSVNYEQYF
TGTGCCAGCAGCTTAGGCTCGGTGAACTACGAGCAGTACTTC
>-|-|TRBV7-2|TRBJ1-2
CASSLGGRLYGYTF
TGTGCCAGCAGCTTAGGCGGGAGGCTCTATGGCTACACCTTC
>-|TRBD1|TRBV19|TRBJ1-3
CATRTGPRSSGNTIYF
TGTGCCACCAGGACAGGTCCGCGATCCTCTGGAAACACCATATATTTT
>-|-|TRBV28|TRBJ1-1
CASSSGTLTEAFF
TGTGCCAGCAGTTCCGGGACACTAACTGAAGCTTTCTTT
>once|-|TRBV10-2|TRBJ1-3
CASSDIWGTSGNTIYF
TGCGCCAGCAGTGACATCTGGGGAACCTCTGGAAACACCATATATTTT
>-|TRBD1|TRBV30|TRBJ2-7
CAWSPGQVPQYF
TGTGCCTGGAGTCCCGGACAGGTCCCCCAGTACTTC
>-|-|TRBV9|TRBJ2-1
CASSALGGSDEQFF
TGTGCCAGCAGCGCGCTGGGGGGTAGCGATGAGCAGTTCTTC
>-|-|TRBV28|TRBJ1-5
CASRYANQPQHF
TGTGCCAGCAGGTACGCGAATCAGCCCCAGCATTTT
>-|-|TRBV10-1|TRBJ1-6
CAILDPGSYNSPLHF
TGCGCCATCTTGGACCCCGGCTCCTATAATTCACCCCTCCACTTT
>-|-|TRBV30|TRBJ2-7
CAWTSDFLSYEQYF
TGTGCCTGGACTAGCGACTTTCTCTCTTACGAGCAGTACTTC
>-|TRBD1|TRBV6-5|TRBJ1-2
CASSYRQGGGYTF
TGTGCCAGCAGTTACCGACAGGGCGGTGGCTACACCTTC
>-|-|TRBV7-8|TRBJ2-7
CASSLSRGGGKSYEQYF
TGTGCCAGCAGTTTAAGTCGGGGCGGAGGAAAATCCTACGAGCAGTACTTC
>-|TRBD1|TRBV2|TRBJ1-5
CASSGWDRDQPQHF
TGTGCCAGCAGTGGCTGGGACAGGGACCAGCCCCAGCATTTT
>-|-|TRBV19|TRBJ1-1
CASWGDSEAFF
TGTGCCAGTTGGGGAGACAGTGAAGCTTTCTTT
>-|TRBD1|TRBV2|TRBJ2-5
CASSSDRVSETQYF
TGTGCCAGCAGTTCGGACAGGGTGTCGGAGACCCAGTACTTC
>-|-|TRBV3-1/TRBV3-2|TRBJ2-1
CASSQDPGTLGNEQFF
TGTGCCAGCAGCCAAGATCCCGGGACGCTTGGCAATGAGCAGTTCTTC
>-|TRBD1|TRBV18|TRBJ1-1
CASSSTGVTEAFF
TGTGCCAGCTCCTCGACAGGGGTCACTGAAGCTTTCTTT
>-|-|TRBV21-1|TRBJ1-2
CASSNPSNPYIGVLNYGYTF
TGTGCCAGCAGCAACCCTTCCAACCCCTATATTGGGGTACTTAACTATGGCTACACCTTC
>-|-|TRBV5-1|TRBJ2-3
CASGKTGAEDTQYF
TGCGCCAGCGGAAAAACGGGGGCGGAAGATACGCAGTATTTT
>-|TRBD1|TRBV23-1|TRBJ2-7
CASSQPRDRDEQYF
TGCGCCAGCAGTCAACCCCGGGACAGGGACGAGCAGTACTTC
>-|TRBD1|TRBV28|TRBJ2-5
CASRPGGPQETQYF
TGTGCCAGCAGACCAGGGGGTCCCCAAGAGACCCAGTACTTC
>-|-|TRBV20-1|TRBJ1-3
CSASIAVGGGANTIYF
TGCAGTGCTAGTATAGCTGTGGGTGGGGGGGCTAACACCATATATTTT
>-|TRBD1|TRBV19|TRBJ2-7
CASSLDREKETEQYF
TGTGCCAGTAGCCTCGACAGGGAAAAGGAAACCGAGCAGTACTTC
>-|-|TRBV19|TRBJ2-3
CASSIGLGSTDTQYF
TGTGCCAGTAGTATAGGGCTAGGAAGCACAGATACGCAGTATTTT
>-|-|TRBV18|TRBJ1-4
CASSPWQGGEKLFF
TGTGCCAGCTCACCGTGGCAGGGAGGTGAAAAACTGTTTTTT
>-|-|TRBV7-9|TRBJ1-3
CASSLPTIGNTIYF
TGTGCCAGCAGCCTGCCAACAATTGGAAACACCATATATTTT
>-|-|TRBV5-1|TRBJ2-7
CASSYDGGAYEQYF
TGCGCCAGCAGCTATGACGGAGGGGCCTACGAGCAGTACTTC
>-|TRBD1|TRBV7-9|TRBJ2-3
CASSPGQGADTQYF
TGTGCCAGCAGCCCGGGACAGGGGGCAGATACGCAGTATTTT
>-|TRBD1|TRBV13|TRBJ1-3
CASSSSGQGASGNTIYF
TGTGCCAGCAGCTCCTCGGGACAGGGGGCATCGGGAAACACCATATATTTT
>-|TRBD1|TRBV4-3|TRBJ1-4
CASSPGTATNEKLFF
TGCGCCAGCAGCCCAGGGACAGCTACTAATGAAAAACTGTTTTTT
>-|-|TRBV7-8|TRBJ1-1
CASSSGTANTEAFF
TGTGCCAGCAGCTCCGGGACGGCGAACACTGAAGCTTTCTTT
>-|-|TRBV11-2|TRBJ1-3
CASSSRGSGNTIYF
TGTGCCAGCAGCTCGCGGGGCTCTGGAAACACCATATATTTT
>-|-|TRBV7-8|TRBJ2-7
CASSLGAVGEQYF
TGTGCCAGCAGCTTAGGCGCCGTCGGCGAGCAGTACTTC
>-|-|TRBV3-1/TRBV3-2|TRBJ2-7
CASSQLGTYEQYF
TGTGCCAGCAGCCAACTAGGGACCTACGAGCAGTACTTC
>-|-|TRBV5-4|TRBJ1-2
CASSLARRLSNYGYTF
TGTGCCAGCAGCTTGGCCAGGCGGTTATCGAACTATGGCTACACCTTC
>-|-|TRBV29-1|TRBJ1-3
CSVVGTAPQNSGNTIYF
TGCAGCGTTGTGGGCACAGCCCCCCAGAATTCTGGAAACACCATATATTTT
>-|-|TRBV7-5|TRBJ2-5
CVRRSTGSETQYF
TGTGTCAGAAGGAGTACAGGGTCGGAGACCCAGTACTTC
>-|TRBD1|TRBV19|TRBJ1-1
CASSDRAWNTEAFF
TGTGCCAGTAGCGACAGGGCTTGGAACACTGAAGCTTTCTTT
>-|-|TRBV6-5|TRBJ1-3
CASSLLDTAGNTIYF
TGTGCCAGCAGTCTCCTAGACACGGCGGGAAACACCATATATTTT
>-|-|TRBV19|TRBJ2-7
CASSILEGSYEQYF
TGTGCCAGTAGTATACTCGAAGGTTCCTACGAGCAGTACTTC